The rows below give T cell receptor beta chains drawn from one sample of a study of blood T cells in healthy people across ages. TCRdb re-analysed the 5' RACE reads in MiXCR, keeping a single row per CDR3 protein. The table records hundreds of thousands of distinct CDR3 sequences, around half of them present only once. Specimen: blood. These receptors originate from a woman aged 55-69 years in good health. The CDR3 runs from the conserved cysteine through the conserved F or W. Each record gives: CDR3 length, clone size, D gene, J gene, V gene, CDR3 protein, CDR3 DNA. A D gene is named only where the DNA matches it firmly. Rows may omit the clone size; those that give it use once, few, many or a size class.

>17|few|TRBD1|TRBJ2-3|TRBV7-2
CASSLYARQGYTDTQYF
TGTGCCAGCAGCTTATACGCCCGACAGGGGTATACAGATACGCAGTATTTT
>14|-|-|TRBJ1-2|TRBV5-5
CASLLHGANYGYTF
TGTGCCAGCCTATTACACGGCGCTAACTATGGCTACACCTTC
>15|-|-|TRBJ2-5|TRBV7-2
CASRDYRGGQETQYF
TGTGCCAGCAGAGATTACAGGGGAGGTCAAGAGACCCAGTACTTC
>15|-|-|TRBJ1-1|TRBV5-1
CASSFTGDLGTEAFF
TGCGCCAGCAGCTTTACCGGGGACCTGGGGACTGAAGCTTTCTTT
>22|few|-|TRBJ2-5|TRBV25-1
CASNYNPRVIGSSPYGGETQYF
TGTGCCAGCAACTATAACCCCCGGGTAATAGGGTCCTCCCCTTATGGAGGTGAGACCCAGTACTTC
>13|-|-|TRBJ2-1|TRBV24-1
CATSPGMINEQFF
TGTGCCACCAGTCCCGGGATGATCAATGAGCAGTTCTTC
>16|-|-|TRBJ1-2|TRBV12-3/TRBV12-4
CASSLGTRSHRDGYTF
TGTGCCAGCAGTCTCGGGACACGTTCGCATAGGGATGGCTACACCTTC
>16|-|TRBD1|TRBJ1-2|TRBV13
CASSLVSRDRTYGYTF
TGTGCCAGCAGCTTAGTATCCCGGGACAGGACCTATGGCTACACCTTT
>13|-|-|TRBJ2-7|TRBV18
CASSPTVHYEQYF
TGTGCCAGCTCACCGACGGTCCACTACGAGCAGTACTTC
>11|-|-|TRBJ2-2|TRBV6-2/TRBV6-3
CASSYSRELFF
TGTGCCAGCAGTTATAGCAGGGAGCTGTTTTTT
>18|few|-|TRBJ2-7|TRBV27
CASTHIGAVRQDSYEQYF
TGTGCCAGCACCCACATTGGGGCAGTCCGTCAGGACTCCTACGAGCAGTACTTC
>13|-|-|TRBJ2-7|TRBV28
CASSLFPAYEQYF
TGTGCCAGCAGTTTATTCCCTGCCTACGAGCAGTACTTC
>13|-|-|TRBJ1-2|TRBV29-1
CSVTDGFGGGYTF
TGCAGCGTTACCGATGGGTTTGGAGGTGGCTACACCTTC
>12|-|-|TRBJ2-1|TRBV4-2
CASRLYGNEQFF
TGTGCCAGCAGATTGTACGGGAATGAGCAGTTCTTC
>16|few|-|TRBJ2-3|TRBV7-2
CASSPRGSGSTDTQYF
TGTGCCAGCAGCCCCCGGGGTAGCGGAAGCACAGATACGCAGTATTTT
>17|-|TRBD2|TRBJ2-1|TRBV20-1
CSARGWGLAGDYNEQFF
TGCAGTGCTAGAGGATGGGGGCTAGCGGGAGACTACAATGAGCAGTTCTTC
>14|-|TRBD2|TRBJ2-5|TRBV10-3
CAISASGKSYAQYF
TGTGCCATCAGTGCCAGCGGGAAGTCCTACGCGCAGTACTTC
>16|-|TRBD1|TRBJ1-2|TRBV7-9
CASSLVWDRVDYGYTF
TGTGCCAGCAGCTTAGTTTGGGACAGAGTGGACTATGGCTACACCTTC
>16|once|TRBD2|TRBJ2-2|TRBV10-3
CAISASGSMNTGELFF
TGTGCCATCAGTGCTAGCGGGAGTATGAACACCGGGGAGCTGTTTTTT
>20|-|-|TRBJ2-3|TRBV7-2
CASSLVGQPSGSRRADTQYF
TGTGCCAGCAGCCTGGTGGGGCAGCCCAGCGGGTCTAGGAGAGCAGATACGCAGTATTTT
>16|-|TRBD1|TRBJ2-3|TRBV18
CASSLLGQGSTYTQYF
TGTGCCAGCTCTCTCCTGGGACAGGGTAGCACATATACGCAGTATTTT
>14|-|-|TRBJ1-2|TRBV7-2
CASSLAGPSGGYTF
TGTGCCAGCAGCCTGGCTGGACCTAGTGGGGGCTACACCTTC
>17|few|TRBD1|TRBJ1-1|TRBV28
CASSTNRQGAMNTEAFF
TGTGCCAGCAGCACAAATAGACAGGGGGCGATGAACACTGAAGCTTTCTTT
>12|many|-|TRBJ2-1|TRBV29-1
CSVGGAYNEQFF
TGCAGCGTTGGGGGAGCTTACAATGAGCAGTTCTTC
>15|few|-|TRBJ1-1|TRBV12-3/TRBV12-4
CASSSLPGQNTEAFF
TGTGCCAGCAGTTCCTTACCGGGACAGAACACTGAAGCTTTCTTT
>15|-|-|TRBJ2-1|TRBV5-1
CASSLEGAYYNEQFF
TGCGCCAGCAGCTTGGAGGGAGCCTACTACAATGAGCAGTTCTTC
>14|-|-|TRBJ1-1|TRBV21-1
CASSNGRGNTEAFF
TGTGCCAGCAGCAACGGGAGGGGGAACACTGAAGCTTTCTTT
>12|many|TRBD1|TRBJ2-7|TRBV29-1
CSAQGVGNEQYF
TGCAGCGCCCAGGGGGTAGGGAACGAGCAGTACTTC
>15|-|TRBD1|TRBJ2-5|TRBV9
CASSVGTGGQETQYF
TGTGCCAGCAGCGTAGGGACAGGGGGACAAGAGACCCAGTACTTC
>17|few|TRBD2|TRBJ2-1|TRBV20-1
CSARDPGVAGGILEQFF
TGCAGTGCTAGAGACCCCGGGGTAGCGGGAGGTATTCTTGAGCAGTTCTTC
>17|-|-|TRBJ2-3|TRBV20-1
CSARDSKTGERIDMQYF
TGCAGTGCTAGAGATTCGAAGACCGGGGAGCGGATAGATATGCAGTATTTT
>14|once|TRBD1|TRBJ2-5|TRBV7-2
CASSATGGQETQYF
TGTGCCAGCAGCGCAACAGGGGGCCAAGAGACCCAGTACTTC
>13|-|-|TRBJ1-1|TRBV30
CAWSPFRDPEAFF
TGTGCCTGGAGCCCCTTCAGGGACCCTGAAGCTTTCTTT
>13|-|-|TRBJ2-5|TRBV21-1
CASSKVEGETQYF
TGTGCCAGCAGCAAAGTAGAGGGAGAGACCCAGTACTTC
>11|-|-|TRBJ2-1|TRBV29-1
CSVPLRDEQFF
TGCAGCGTCCCCCTCCGGGATGAGCAGTTCTTC
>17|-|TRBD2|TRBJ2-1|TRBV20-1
CSARDLAGVRTYNEQFF
TGCAGTGCTAGAGATCTTGCGGGAGTACGTACCTACAATGAGCAGTTCTTC
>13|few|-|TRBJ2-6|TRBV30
CAFDRTGANVLTF
TGTGCCTTTGACAGAACTGGGGCCAACGTCCTGACTTTC
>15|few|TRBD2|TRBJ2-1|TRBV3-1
CASSPGLAGSNEQFF
TGTGCCAGCAGCCCGGGACTAGCGGGAAGCAATGAGCAGTTCTTC
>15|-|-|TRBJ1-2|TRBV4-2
CASSLRDTRQYGYTF
TGTGCCAGCAGCCTACGGGATACACGTCAATATGGCTACACCTTC
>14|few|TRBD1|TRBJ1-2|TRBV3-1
CASSWQGAAYGYTF
TGTGCCAGCAGTTGGCAGGGGGCCGCCTATGGCTACACCTTC
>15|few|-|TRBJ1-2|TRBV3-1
CASSLLRQLNYGYTF
TGTGCCAGCAGCCTGCTTCGACAGCTTAACTATGGCTACACCTTC
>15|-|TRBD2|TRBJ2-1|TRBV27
CASSFLAGLPNEQFF
TGTGCCAGCAGTTTTCTAGCGGGATTACCCAATGAGCAGTTCTTC
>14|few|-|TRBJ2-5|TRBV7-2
CASSSAGSVAIQYF
TGTGCCAGCAGCTCTGCGGGCTCTGTAGCGATCCAGTACTTC
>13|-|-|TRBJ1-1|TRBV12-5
CASRGHLNAEAFF
TGTGCTAGCCGCGGGCATTTGAACGCTGAAGCTTTCTTT
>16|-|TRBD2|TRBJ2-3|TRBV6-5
CASSYSEAGGADTQYF
TGTGCCAGCAGTTACTCGGAGGCGGGGGGCGCAGATACGCAGTATTTT
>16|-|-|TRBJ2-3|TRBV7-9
CASSPLVRPSTDTQYF
TGTGCCAGCAGCCCACTAGTTCGACCCAGCACAGATACGCAGTATTTT
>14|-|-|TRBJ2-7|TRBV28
CASSPGREAYEQYF
TGTGCCAGCAGTCCCGGCAGGGAGGCTTACGAGCAGTACTTC
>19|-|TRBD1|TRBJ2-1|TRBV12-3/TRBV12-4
CASRFQGQGAGELYNEQFF
TGTGCCAGCAGGTTTCAGGGACAGGGAGCGGGCGAGCTCTACAATGAGCAGTTCTTC
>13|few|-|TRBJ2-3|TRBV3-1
CASSHLGTDTQYF
TGTGCCAGCAGCCATCTCGGCACAGATACGCAGTATTTT